This TCR beta chain emerged from a study of technical replicates of blood from several donors. This CDR3 is built from 14 residues. The V gene end was trimmed by 2 bases and the J gene end by 4 bases; junction bases not matched to a gene: 2. Germline loops: CDR1 MGHRA, CDR2 YSYEKL. Using immunoSEQ multiplex PCR, the repertoire was profiled, and TCRdb retains in-frame clones only, with some absent. The repertoire holds 65,000 to 90,000 clones, with 94% as singletons. This TCR came from a human donor in good health. The V and J genes are TRBV4-1 and TRBJ1-1; 9 bases line up with TRBD1. The sequenced sample was T cells isolated from PBMCs. This CDR3 is CASSQPTGGTEAFF. CDR3 in DNA: TGCGCCAGCAGCCAACCGACAGGGGGCACTGAAGCTTTCTTT.